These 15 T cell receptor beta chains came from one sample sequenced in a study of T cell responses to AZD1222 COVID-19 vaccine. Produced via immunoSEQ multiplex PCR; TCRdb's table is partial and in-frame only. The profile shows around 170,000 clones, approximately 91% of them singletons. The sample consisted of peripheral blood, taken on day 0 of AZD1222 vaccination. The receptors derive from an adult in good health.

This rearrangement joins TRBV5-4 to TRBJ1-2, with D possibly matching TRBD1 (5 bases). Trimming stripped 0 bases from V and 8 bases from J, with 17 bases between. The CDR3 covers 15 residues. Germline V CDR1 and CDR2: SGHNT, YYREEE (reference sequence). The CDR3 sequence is CASSLGGEKGRGYTF. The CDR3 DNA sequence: TGTGCCAGCAGCTTGGGGGGCGAGAAAGGAAGGGGCTACACCTTC.

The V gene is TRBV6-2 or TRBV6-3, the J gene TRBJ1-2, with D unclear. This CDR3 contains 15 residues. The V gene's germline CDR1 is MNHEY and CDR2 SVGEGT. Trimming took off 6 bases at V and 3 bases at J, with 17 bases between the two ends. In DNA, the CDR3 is TGTGCCAGCAGCCCCCCGGCGGCAGGCTACTATGGCTACACCTTC. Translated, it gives CASSPPAAGYYGYTF.

DNA for the CDR3: TGTGCCAGTGAAAGCGGGAGAGGTACCGGGGAGCTGTTTTTT. Its protein is CASESGRGTGELFF. V usage is TRBV13 and J usage is TRBJ2-2; 8 positions agree with TRBD2. The CDR3 has 14 amino acids. The ends lost 9 bases at V and 5 bases at J; junction bases unmatched: 8. The germline V gene encodes CDR1 PRHDT and CDR2 FYEKMQ (reference sequence).

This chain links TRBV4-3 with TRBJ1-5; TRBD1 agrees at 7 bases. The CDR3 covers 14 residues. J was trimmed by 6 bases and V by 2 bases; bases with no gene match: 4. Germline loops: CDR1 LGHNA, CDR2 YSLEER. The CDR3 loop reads CASSQQQGIQPQHF. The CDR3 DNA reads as TGCGCCAGCAGCCAACAACAGGGGATTCAGCCCCAGCATTTT.

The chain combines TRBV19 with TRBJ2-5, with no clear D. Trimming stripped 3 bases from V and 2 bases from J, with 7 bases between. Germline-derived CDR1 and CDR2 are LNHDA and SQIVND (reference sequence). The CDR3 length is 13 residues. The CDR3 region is CASSINWQETQYF. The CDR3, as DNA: TGTGCCAGTAGTATCAATTGGCAAGAGACCCAGTACTTC.

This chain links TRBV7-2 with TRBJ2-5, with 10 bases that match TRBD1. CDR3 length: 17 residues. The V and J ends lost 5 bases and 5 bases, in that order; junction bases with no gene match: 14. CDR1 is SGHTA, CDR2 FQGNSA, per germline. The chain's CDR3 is CASSPPGQGRRSETQYF. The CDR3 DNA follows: TGTGCCAGCAGCCCACCGGGACAGGGGAGAAGATCGGAGACCCAGTACTTC.

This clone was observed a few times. The CDR3 DNA reads as TGCAGTGCTAGTTTTATGGGCGGGTCGTATGGCTACACCTTC. This codes for CSASFMGGSYGYTF. V is TRBV20-1 and J is TRBJ1-2, with D unclear. CDR1 is DFQATT, CDR2 SNEGSKA, per germline (reference sequence). The CDR3 is 14 amino acids. Trimming removed 3 bases at V and 5 bases at J, with 16 bases between.

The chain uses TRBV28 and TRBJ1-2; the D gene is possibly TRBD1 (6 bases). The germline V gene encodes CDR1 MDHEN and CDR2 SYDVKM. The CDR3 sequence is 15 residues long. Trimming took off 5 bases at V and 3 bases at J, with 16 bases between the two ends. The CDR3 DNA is TGTGCCAGCAGTCCCAACACAGGGTTTCACTATGGCTACACCTTC. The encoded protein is CASSPNTGFHYGYTF.

CDR3 loop: CASSTGTVYEQYF. DNA of the CDR3: TGTGCCAGCAGCACCGGGACAGTCTACGAGCAGTACTTC. The rearrangement joins TRBV9 to TRBJ2-7; 7 bases fit TRBD1. Per the germline V gene, CDR1 is SGDLS and CDR2 is YYNGEE. The CDR3 totals 13 residues. J gave up 3 bases and V 4 bases, and 4 bases lay outside the gene matches.

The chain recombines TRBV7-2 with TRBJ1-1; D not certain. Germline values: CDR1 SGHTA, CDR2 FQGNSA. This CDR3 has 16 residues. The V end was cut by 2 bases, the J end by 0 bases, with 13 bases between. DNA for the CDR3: TGTGCCAGCAGCTTAAATCGGAGAGGATTGAACACTGAAGCTTTCTTT. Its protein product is CASSLNRRGLNTEAFF.

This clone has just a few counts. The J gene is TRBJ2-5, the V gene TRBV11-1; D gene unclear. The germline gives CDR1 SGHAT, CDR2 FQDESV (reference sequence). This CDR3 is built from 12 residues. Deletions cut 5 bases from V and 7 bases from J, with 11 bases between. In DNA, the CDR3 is TGTGCCAGCAGCCCCCAATATGGGACCCAGTACTTC. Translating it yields CASSPQYGTQYF.

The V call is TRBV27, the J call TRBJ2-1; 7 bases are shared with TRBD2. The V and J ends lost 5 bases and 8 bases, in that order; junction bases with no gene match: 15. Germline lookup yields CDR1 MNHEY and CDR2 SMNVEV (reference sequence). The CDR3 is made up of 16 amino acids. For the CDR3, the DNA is TGTGCCAGCAGTCGAACCCGGGAGGCCGTTCTCCATGAGCAGTTCTTC. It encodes CASSRTREAVLHEQFF.

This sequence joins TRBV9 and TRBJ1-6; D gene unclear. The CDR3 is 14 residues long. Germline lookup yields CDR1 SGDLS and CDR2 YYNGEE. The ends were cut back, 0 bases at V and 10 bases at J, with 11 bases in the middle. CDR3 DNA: TGTGCCAGCAGCGTAGTCGATGTGGCCTCACCCCTCCACTTT. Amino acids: CASSVVDVASPLHF.

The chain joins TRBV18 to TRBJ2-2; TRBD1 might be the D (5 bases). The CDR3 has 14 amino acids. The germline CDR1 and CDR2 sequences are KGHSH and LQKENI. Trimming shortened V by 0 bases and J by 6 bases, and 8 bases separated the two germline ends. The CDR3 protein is CASSPPIGAGELFF. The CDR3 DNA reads TGTGCCAGCTCACCACCAATAGGGGCCGGGGAGCTGTTTTTT.

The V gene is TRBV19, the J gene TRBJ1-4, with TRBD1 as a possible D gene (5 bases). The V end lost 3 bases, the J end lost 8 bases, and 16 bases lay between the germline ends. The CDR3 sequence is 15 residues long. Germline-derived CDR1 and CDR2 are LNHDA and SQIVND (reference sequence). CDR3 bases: TGTGCCAGTAGTATCTCCAGAGGGGCAGGAGAAAAACTGTTTTTT. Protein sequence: CASSISRGAGEKLFF.